The sequence of this T cell receptor beta chain was determined in a study of shared clonotypes between healthy human individuals. Notes on the study in general: Non-shared clonotypes showed lower generation probabilities than clonotypes common to all four donors. Sampling used blood alone; tissue repertoires probably differ. Limitation of the genetic and exposure-history diversity represented came from the few donors.

The germline gives CDR1 MDHEN, CDR2 SYDVKM. The CDR3 has 15 residues. V was pared by 6 bases and J by 0 bases, with 7 bases of the junction left unmatched. Only in-frame clones appear in the TCRdb table, and some are missing; sequencing was by immunoSEQ multiplex PCR. The sample shows around 1.1 million clones, roughly 80% of them seen only once. This clone has just one count. What it recognizes is unknown. The sequenced material came from memory CD4+ T cells from PBMCs. Subset reported: CD45RA-negative fraction. This TCR came from a man aged 18 to 30 in good health. Some clones in this sample may be carry-over from other donors' samples. V gene TRBV28 combines with J gene TRBJ2-7; 8 nucleotides align to TRBD1. The CDR3 sequence is CASSPPGQDSYEQYF. The CDR3 region has the DNA TGTGCCAGCAGCCCTCCGGGACAGGACTCCTACGAGCAGTACTTC.